The 21 T cell receptor beta chains given below trace back to one sample, sequenced in a study of blood T cell repertoires in COVID-19. Some clones are missing from TCRdb's copy, which holds only in-frame ones; the method was immunoSEQ multiplex PCR. The sample includes about 330,000 clones, more than 75% seen only once; the top ten take 4%. Material: peripheral blood. The receptors originated from a woman in her 50s with active or convalescent COVID-19.

The chain has TRBV4-3 and TRBJ2-5; D is possibly TRBD1 (6 bases). Germline CDR1 and CDR2: LGHNA and YSLEER. The CDR3 sequence is 15 residues long. The V end lost 1 base, the J end lost 1 base, and 10 bases lay between the germline ends. The CDR3 is CASSQGDNLQETQYF. CDR3 sequence (DNA): TGCGCCAGCAGCCAAGGGGACAACCTCCAAGAGACCCAGTACTTC.

The V call is TRBV27, the J call TRBJ2-2, with 8 bases aligning to TRBD1. There are 15 residues in the CDR3. Trimming removed 5 bases from V and 4 bases from J; junction bases left unmatched: 6. The germline V gene has CDR1 MNHEY and CDR2 SMNVEV (reference sequence). For the CDR3, the DNA is TGTGCCAGCAGTCTCCGACAGGGGAGCACCGGGGAGCTGTTTTTT. Translation gives CASSLRQGSTGELFF.

The chain recombines TRBV7-2 with TRBJ1-5, with D uncertain. Germline CDR1 is SGHTA and CDR2 is FQGNSA. With 3 bases removed from V and 1 base from J, the gap between germline ends came to 7 bases. There are 14 residues in the CDR3. CDR3 protein: CASSLWPSNQPQHF. CDR3 bases: TGTGCCAGCAGCTTGTGGCCGAGCAATCAGCCCCAGCATTTT.

The CDR3 DNA reads as TGTGCCAGCAGTTACTCCGTTACAGGGGGTAGTTACGAGCAGTACTTC. This sequence encodes CASSYSVTGGSYEQYF. The chain uses TRBV6-2 or TRBV6-3 and TRBJ2-7, with 8 bases matching TRBD1. The CDR3 has 16 residues. Trimming took 0 bases from V and 4 from J; bases not matched to a gene: 8. The V gene's germline CDR1 is MNHEY and CDR2 SVGEGT.

This clone has just one count. The V and J genes are TRBV19 and TRBJ1-2; possible D gene TRBD1, 5 bases. Germline values: CDR1 LNHDA, CDR2 SQIVND (reference sequence). Trimming removed 7 bases from V and 2 bases from J, with 14 bases in between. CDR3 length: 14 amino acids. The CDR3 nucleotides are TGTGCCAGTACCCAACCGACAGTAAACTATGGCTACACCTTC. Residues: CASTQPTVNYGYTF.

This chain links TRBV7-2 with TRBJ1-3; D is unresolved. The germline V gene encodes CDR1 SGHTA and CDR2 FQGNSA. There are 14 residues in the CDR3. Deletions cut 5 bases from V and 3 bases from J, with 11 bases between. The CDR3 DNA reads as TGTGCCAGCAGCCCCGGGGATCTTGGAAACACCATATATTTT. Translation gives CASSPGDLGNTIYF.

The chain carries TRBV3-1 (or the pseudogene TRBV3-2) and TRBJ1-1; TRBD1 agrees at 8 bases. The germline gives CDR1 LGHDT, CDR2 YNNKEL (reference sequence). The ends lost 4 bases at V and 1 base at J; junction bases unmatched: 5. This CDR3 comprises 15 residues. The CDR3 DNA reads TGTGCCAGCAGCCTGCAGGGGGCCCGGAACACTGAAGCTTTCTTT. This translates into CASSLQGARNTEAFF.

V usage is TRBV9 and J usage is TRBJ2-5; 7 bases are a match to TRBD2. The J segment lost 5 bases and the V segment lost 4 bases, leaving 8 bases of the junction unmatched. Germline V gene lookup returns CDR1 SGDLS and CDR2 YYNGEE. The CDR3 is made up of 14 amino acids. The CDR3 here is CASSSGGGLETQYF. The CDR3 region has the DNA TGTGCCAGCAGCTCCGGGGGAGGGTTGGAGACCCAGTACTTC.

The chain carries TRBV11-2 and TRBJ1-5; D gene unclear. Germline values: CDR1 SGHAT, CDR2 FQNNGV. V was shortened by 0 bases and J by 4 bases, with 4 bases between the two germline ends. The CDR3 has 13 residues. CDR3 sequence reads: CASSLEQNQPQHF. The CDR3, as DNA: TGTGCCAGCAGCTTAGAACAGAATCAGCCCCAGCATTTT. The entire variable domain, with the rest obtained from reference TRBV11-2 and TRBJ1-5, is as follows: EAGVAQSPRYKIIEKRQSVAFWCNPISGHATLYWYQQILGQGPKLLIQFQNNGVVDDSQLPKDRFSAERLKGVDSTLKIQPAKLEDSAVYLCASSLEQNQPQHFGDGTRLSIL.

The chain is built from TRBV10-3 and TRBJ2-2; 9 nucleotides agree with TRBD1. Trimming removed 6 bases from V and 6 bases from J; junction bases left unmatched: 14. In germline, CDR1 is ENHRY, CDR2 SYGVKD. The length of the CDR3 is 17 residues. The CDR3 spells CAIRRTGVNDFAGELFF. In DNA, the CDR3 is TGTGCCATCAGGCGGACAGGGGTCAATGATTTCGCCGGGGAGCTGTTTTTT.

This chain connects TRBV7-2 to TRBJ2-2; D unclear. The CDR3 extends over 13 amino acids. The germline V gene has CDR1 SGHTA and CDR2 FQGNSA. The V and J ends lost 6 bases and 3 bases respectively, with 8 bases between them. CDR3 bases: TGTGCCAGCAGTCCCCCAGACACCGGGGAGCTGTTTTTT. As protein: CASSPPDTGELFF.

The rearrangement joins TRBV30 to TRBJ2-7; D is possibly TRBD2 (6 bases). The CDR3 totals 15 residues. Germline V gene lookup returns CDR1 GTSNPN and CDR2 SVGIG (reference sequence). Trimming shortened V by 1 base and J by 0 bases, and 13 bases separated the two germline ends. The CDR3 spells CAWSGTAGSSYEQYF. CDR3 bases: TGTGCCTGGAGTGGGACGGCGGGGAGCTCCTACGAGCAGTACTTC.

The chain links TRBV12-3 or TRBV12-4 to TRBJ1-1, with D hard to call. The CDR3 covers 13 residues. V gave up 8 bases and J gave up 3 bases, with 13 bases separating them. The CDR3 protein is CASSEEADTEAFF. CDR3 coding DNA: TGTGCCAGCTCCGAAGAGGCGGACACTGAAGCTTTCTTT.

Comments on this clone: This same CDR3 is encoded by further DNA sequences in the sample. V is TRBV9 and J is TRBJ1-3; no clear D. Germline V gene sequence: CDR1 SGDLS, CDR2 YYNGEE. CDR3 size: 14 residues. V was trimmed by 2 bases and J by 2 bases, leaving 8 bases between them. The CDR3 coding sequence is TGTGCCAGCAGCGTTACCGGGACTGGAAACACCATATATTTT. It specifies CASSVTGTGNTIYF.

The chain combines TRBV7-9 with TRBJ1-3; TRBD1 aligns across 12 bases. With V trimmed by 5 bases and J by 4 bases, 3 bases remained unmatched. Germline lookup yields CDR1 SEHNR and CDR2 FQNEAQ (reference sequence). The CDR3 has 15 residues. This CDR3 is CASSTGTGGGNTIYF. The CDR3 DNA follows: TGTGCCAGCAGCACCGGGACAGGGGGCGGAAACACCATATATTTT.

The chain carries TRBV29-1 and TRBJ1-2; no clear D. CDR3 size: 12 residues. Germline V gene lookup returns CDR1 SQVTM and CDR2 ANQGSEA. CDR3 sequence reads: CSLRAMEDGYTF. The CDR3 nucleotides read TGCAGTTTGCGGGCGATGGAAGATGGCTACACCTTC.

This chain links TRBV5-1 with TRBJ2-5; D call uncertain. Trimming cost V 0 bases and J 5 bases, with 17 bases left between them. The germline gives CDR1 SGHRS, CDR2 YFSETQ. The CDR3 runs 16 residues. CDR3 protein: CASSLERSSKRETQYF. In DNA form, the CDR3 reads TGCGCCAGCAGCTTGGAGAGGTCATCGAAGAGGGAGACCCAGTACTTC. Supplemented by reference TRBV5-1 and TRBJ2-5, the full variable domain reads KAGVTQTPRYLIKTRGQQVTLSCSPISGHRSVSWYQQTPGQGLQFLFEYFSETQRNKGNFPGRFSGRQFSNSRSEMNVSTLELGDSALYLCASSLERSSKRETQYFGPGTRLLVL.

The rearrangement uses TRBV2 and TRBJ1-2; 9 bases fit TRBD1. CDR3 size: 14 residues. Germline CDR1 SNHLY, CDR2 FYNNEI. The junction had 2 bases not matched to a gene; V was cut back by 2 bases and J by 4 bases. CDR3: CASSEQGQGYGYTF. CDR3 nucleotides: TGTGCCAGCAGTGAACAGGGACAGGGCTATGGCTACACCTTC.

The table lists this clone with a count of one. This rearrangement joins TRBV15 to TRBJ2-2, with TRBD2 matching over 7 bases. CDR1 and CDR2 from the germline V gene are LNHNV and YYDKDF (reference sequence). Germline trimming cut 8 bases from V and 4 bases from J; bases unmatched to any gene: 4. The CDR3 runs to 13 residues. The CDR3 protein is CATGGSGTGELFF. For the CDR3, the DNA is TGTGCCACCGGCGGGAGCGGCACCGGGGAGCTGTTTTTT. Full variable domain (outside the CDR3, taken from reference TRBV15 and TRBJ2-2): DAMVIQNPRYQVTQFGKPVTLSCSQTLNHNVMYWYQQKSSQAPKLLFHYYDKDFNNEADTPDNFQSRRPNTSFCFLDIRSPGLGDTAMYLCATGGSGTGELFFGEGSRLTVL.

This clone showed up just a few times. The CDR3 DNA is TGTGCCAGCAGCTCGGGACAGGGGGATTCAGGAGGCTACACCTTC. Its translation is CASSSGQGDSGGYTF. The V and J genes are TRBV7-9 and TRBJ1-2; 11 bases line up with TRBD1. V lost 4 bases, J lost 8 bases, and 9 bases stayed unmatched. Germline V gene sequence: CDR1 SEHNR, CDR2 FQNEAQ (reference sequence). CDR3 size: 15 residues. The full variable domain, with the rest looked up from reference TRBV7-9 and TRBJ1-2, is DTGVSQNPRHKITKRGQNVTFRCDPISEHNRLYWYRQTLGQGPEFLTYFQNEAQLEKSRLLSDRFSAERPKGSFSTLEIQRTEQGDSAMYLCASSSGQGDSGGYTFGSGTRLTVV.

J is TRBJ1-6 and V is TRBV19; 7 positions match TRBD1. CDR3 length: 13 amino acids. V shed 4 bases, J shed 8 bases, and the junction held 2 bases outside the gene matches. Looked up from germline, CDR1 is LNHDA and CDR2 is SQIVND (reference sequence). Here the CDR3 reads CASSNTGDSPLHF. The DNA for the CDR3 is TGTGCCAGTAGTAACACAGGGGATTCACCCCTCCACTTT.